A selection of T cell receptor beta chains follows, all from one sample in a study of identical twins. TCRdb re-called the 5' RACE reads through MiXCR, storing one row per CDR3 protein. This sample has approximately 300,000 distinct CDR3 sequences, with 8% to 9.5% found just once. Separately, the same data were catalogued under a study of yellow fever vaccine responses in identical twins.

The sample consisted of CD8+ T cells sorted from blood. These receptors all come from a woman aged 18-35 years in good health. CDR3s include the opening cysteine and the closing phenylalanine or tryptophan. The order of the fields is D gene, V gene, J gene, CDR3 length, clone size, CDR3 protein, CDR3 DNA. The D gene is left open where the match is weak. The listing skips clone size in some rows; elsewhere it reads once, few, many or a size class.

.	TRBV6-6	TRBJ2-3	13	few	CASSIIAADTQYF	TGTGCCAGCAGTATAATAGCAGCAGATACGCAGTATTTT
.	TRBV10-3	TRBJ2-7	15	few	CAISESSLSALEQYF	TGTGCCATCAGTGAGTCATCCCTTTCGGCGCTCGAGCAGTACTTC
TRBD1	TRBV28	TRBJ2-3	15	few	CASSQGQGRTDTQYF	TGTGCCAGCAGTCAGGGACAGGGGCGCACAGATACGCAGTATTTT
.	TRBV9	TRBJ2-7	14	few	CASSVSTATYEQYF	TGTGCCAGCAGCGTCTCAACAGCCACCTACGAGCAGTACTTC
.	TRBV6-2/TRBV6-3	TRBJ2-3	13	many	CASSSDTTDTQYF	TGTGCCAGCAGTTCGGACACCACAGATACGCAGTATTTT
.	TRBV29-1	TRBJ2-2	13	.	CSVVRLNTGELFF	TGCAGCGTTGTCAGGCTCAACACCGGGGAGCTGTTTTTT
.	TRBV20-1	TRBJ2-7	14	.	CSSRVIGGGYEQYF	TGCAGTTCTAGAGTGATAGGGGGAGGCTACGAGCAGTACTTC
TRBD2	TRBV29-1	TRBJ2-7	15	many	CSVERSGGASYEQYF	TGCAGCGTTGAAAGGAGCGGGGGTGCCTCCTACGAGCAGTACTTC
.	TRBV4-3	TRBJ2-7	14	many	CASSQDRQAYEQYF	TGCGCCAGCAGCCAAGATCGGCAGGCCTACGAGCAGTACTTC
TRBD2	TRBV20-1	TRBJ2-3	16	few	CSARDTSGGALDTQYF	TGCAGTGCTAGAGATACTAGCGGGGGGGCCCTCGATACGCAGTATTTT
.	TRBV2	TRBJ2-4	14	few	CASSEGQGKNIQYF	TGTGCCAGCAGTGAAGGGCAGGGTAAAAACATTCAGTACTTC
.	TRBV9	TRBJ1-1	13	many	CASSAGRSGEAFF	TGTGCCAGCAGCGCCGGGCGGTCGGGAGAAGCTTTCTTT
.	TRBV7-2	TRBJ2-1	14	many	CASSPWDSANEQFF	TGTGCCAGCAGCCCGTGGGACTCCGCGAATGAGCAGTTCTTC
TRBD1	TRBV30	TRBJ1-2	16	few	CAWDEYGQGRPYGYTF	TGTGCCTGGGACGAGTATGGACAGGGCCGTCCCTATGGCTACACCTTC
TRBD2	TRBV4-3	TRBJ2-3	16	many	CASSQDPAGRTDTQYF	TGCGCCAGCAGCCAAGATCCAGCGGGGCGCACAGATACGCAGTATTTT
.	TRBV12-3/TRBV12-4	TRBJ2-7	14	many	CASSLVWQPYEQYF	TGTGCCAGCAGTTTAGTTTGGCAGCCCTACGAGCAGTACTTC
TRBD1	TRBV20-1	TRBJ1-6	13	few	CSAPGQGNSPLHF	TGCAGTGCCCCGGGACAGGGAAATTCACCCCTCCACTTT
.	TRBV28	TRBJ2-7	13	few	CASSSIDSYEQYF	TGTGCCAGCAGTTCCATTGACAGTTACGAGCAGTACTTC
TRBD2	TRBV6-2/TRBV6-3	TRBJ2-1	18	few	CASSYSLFPGGAYNEQFF	TGTGCCAGCAGTTACTCGCTCTTTCCGGGAGGCGCCTACAATGAGCAGTTCTTC
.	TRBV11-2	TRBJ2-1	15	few	CASSSGADRHNEQFF	TGTGCCAGCAGCTCAGGGGCTGACAGACACAATGAGCAGTTCTTC
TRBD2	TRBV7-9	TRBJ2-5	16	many	CASSTLAGGHQETQYF	TGTGCCAGCAGCACTCTAGCGGGAGGGCATCAAGAGACCCAGTACTTC
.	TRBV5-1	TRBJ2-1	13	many	CASSLNGAYEQFF	TGCGCCAGCAGCCTAAACGGGGCCTATGAGCAGTTCTTC
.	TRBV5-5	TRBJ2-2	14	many	CASSLSGRTGELFF	TGTGCCAGCAGCCTTAGCGGTCGCACCGGGGAGCTGTTTTTT
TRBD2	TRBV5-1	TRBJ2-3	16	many	CASSFGREYVIDTQYF	TGCGCCAGCAGCTTTGGGCGGGAGTATGTCATTGATACGCAGTATTTT
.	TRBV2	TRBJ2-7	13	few	CASRGAGAYEQYF	TGTGCCAGCAGGGGGGCTGGAGCCTACGAGCAGTACTTC
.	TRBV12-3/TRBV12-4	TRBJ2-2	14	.	CASRGTVDTGELFF	TGTGCCAGCAGGGGGACTGTGGATACCGGGGAGCTGTTTTTT
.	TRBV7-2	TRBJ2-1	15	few	CASSLILAGSNEQFF	TGTGCCAGCAGCCTCATCTTAGCAGGGAGCAATGAGCAGTTCTTC
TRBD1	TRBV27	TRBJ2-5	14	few	CASRGQGLQETQYF	TGTGCCAGCAGGGGACAGGGGTTACAAGAGACCCAGTACTTC
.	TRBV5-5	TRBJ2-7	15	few	CASSPLGRDRWEQYF	TGTGCCAGCAGCCCACTCGGACGGGATAGGTGGGAGCAGTACTTC
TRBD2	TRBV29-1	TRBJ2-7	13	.	CSVPAGGPHEQYF	TGCAGCGTTCCTGCGGGAGGGCCCCACGAGCAGTACTTC
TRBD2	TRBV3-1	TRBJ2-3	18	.	CASSHVRGTSGFTDTQYF	TGTGCCAGCAGCCATGTTAGGGGGACTAGCGGTTTCACAGATACGCAGTATTTT
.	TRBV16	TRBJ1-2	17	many	CASSQSTLGTTVYGYTF	TGTGCCAGCAGCCAATCGACGCTCGGGACAACCGTTTATGGCTACACCTTC
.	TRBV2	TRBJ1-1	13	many	CATNVPPVTEAFF	TGTGCCACCAACGTCCCGCCCGTGACTGAAGCTTTCTTT
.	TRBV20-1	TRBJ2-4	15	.	CSAREKWDNKNIQYF	TGCAGTGCTAGAGAAAAATGGGACAACAAAAACATTCAGTACTTC
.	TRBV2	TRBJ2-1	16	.	CASSFSASSSYNEQFF	TGTGCCAGCAGTTTCTCGGCCTCCAGCTCCTACAATGAGCAGTTCTTC
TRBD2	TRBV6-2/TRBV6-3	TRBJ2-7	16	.	CASRKEGLAGAYEQYF	TGTGCCAGCAGGAAAGAAGGACTAGCGGGAGCCTACGAGCAGTACTTC
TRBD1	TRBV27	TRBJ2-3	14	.	CASSYGQGLDTQYF	TGTGCCAGCAGTTACGGACAGGGGTTAGATACGCAGTATTTT
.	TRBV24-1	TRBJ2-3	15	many	CATSEVGDLTDTQYF	TGTGCCACCAGTGAGGTCGGGGACCTCACAGATACGCAGTATTTT
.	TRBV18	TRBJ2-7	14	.	CASSPGQDPLEQYF	TGTGCCAGCTCACCAGGCCAGGACCCCTTAGAGCAGTACTTC
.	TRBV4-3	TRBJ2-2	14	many	CASSQDNRDGELFF	TGCGCCAGCAGCCAAGATAATCGGGACGGGGAGCTGTTTTTT
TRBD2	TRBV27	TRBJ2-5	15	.	CASSFSLAGQSAQYF	TGTGCCAGCAGTTTCAGCTTAGCGGGGCAGTCGGCCCAGTACTTC
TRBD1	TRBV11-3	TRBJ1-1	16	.	CASSLALLQGPTEAFF	TGTGCCAGCAGCTTAGCCCTATTACAGGGGCCCACTGAAGCTTTCTTT
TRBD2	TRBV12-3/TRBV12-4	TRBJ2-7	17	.	CASSFGLGLAGVNEQYF	TGTGCCAGCAGTTTCGGACTTGGACTAGCGGGAGTAAACGAGCAGTACTTC
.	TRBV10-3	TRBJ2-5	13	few	CAISEIFLGTQYF	TGTGCCATCAGTGAGATTTTCCTGGGAACCCAGTACTTC
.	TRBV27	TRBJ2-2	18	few	CASSSLLTGFKNTGELFF	TGTGCCAGCAGTTCCCTATTGACGGGCTTCAAGAACACCGGGGAGCTGTTTTTT
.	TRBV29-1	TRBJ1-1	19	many	CSVVGGPGRRGGMNTEAFF	TGCAGCGTTGTTGGGGGTCCCGGGAGGAGAGGGGGGATGAACACTGAAGCTTTCTTT
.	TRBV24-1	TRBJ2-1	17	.	CATSDLGVQGRFNEQFF	TGTGCCACCAGTGATTTGGGCGTGCAGGGGAGGTTTAATGAGCAGTTCTTC
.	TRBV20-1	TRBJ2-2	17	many	CSARPLAGWTQAGELFF	TGCAGTGCTAGACCCCTGGCAGGGTGGACTCAGGCCGGGGAGCTGTTTTTT
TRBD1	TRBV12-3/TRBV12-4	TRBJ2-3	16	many	CASSFRGTGGEDTQYF	TGTGCCAGCAGTTTTAGGGGGACAGGGGGCGAGGATACGCAGTATTTT
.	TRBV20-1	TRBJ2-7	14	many	CSARDRTVAYEQYF	TGCAGTGCTAGAGATCGGACGGTGGCCTACGAGCAGTACTTC
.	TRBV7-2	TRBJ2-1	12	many	CASSHWLDEQFF	TGTGCCAGCAGCCATTGGTTGGATGAGCAGTTCTTC
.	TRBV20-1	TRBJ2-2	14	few	CSASGLSNTGELFF	TGCAGTGCTAGTGGACTCTCGAACACCGGGGAGCTGTTTTTT
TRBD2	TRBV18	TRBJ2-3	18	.	CASSRPAGTSGEYDTQYF	TGTGCCAGCTCTCGCCCCGCCGGGACTAGCGGGGAATACGATACGCAGTATTTT
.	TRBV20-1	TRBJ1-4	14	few	CSARDVAKNEKLFF	TGCAGTGCTAGAGATGTGGCCAAGAATGAAAAACTGTTTTTT
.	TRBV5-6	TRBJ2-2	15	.	CASRQGPGGTGELFF	TGTGCCAGCAGACAAGGGCCCGGCGGCACCGGGGAGCTGTTTTTT
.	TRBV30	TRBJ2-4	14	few	CAWRDGGPRSIQYF	TGTGCCTGGAGGGACGGTGGGCCCAGGAGCATTCAGTACTTC
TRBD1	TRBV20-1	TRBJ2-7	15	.	CCATQGPLSYYEQYF	TGCTGTGCTACACAGGGGCCCCTCTCTTACTACGAGCAGTACTTC
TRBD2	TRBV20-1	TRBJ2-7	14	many	CSATQRGTSYEQYF	TGCAGTGCTACTCAGCGGGGGACCTCCTACGAGCAGTACTTC
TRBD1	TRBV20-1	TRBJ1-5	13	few	CSAEDRFNQPQHF	TGCAGTGCAGAGGACAGGTTCAATCAGCCCCAGCATTTT
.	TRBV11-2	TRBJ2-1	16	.	CASSLDGSGVYNEQFF	TGTGCCAGCAGCTTAGATGGGAGCGGAGTCTACAATGAGCAGTTCTTC